These 6 T cell receptor beta chains were sequenced from one sample in a study of CD8+ T cells in alopecia areata. Extracted RNA was reverse transcribed into cDNA, the sequencing template. TCRdb's copy holds only in-frame clones and misses some; the assay was immunoSEQ multiplex PCR. In the table there are 140,000 to 150,000 clones, approximately 50% of which are singletons. The sample consisted of CD4+ T cells sorted from blood. All receptors come from a human donor with alopecia areata.

This clone came up a few times. The chain uses TRBV7-2 and TRBJ2-1, with 14 bases that match TRBD2. The J segment lost 4 bases and the V segment lost 5 bases, leaving 4 bases of the junction unmatched. Germline values: CDR1 SGHTA, CDR2 FQGNSA. CDR3 length equals 16 residues. Written as DNA, the CDR3 is TGTGCCAGCAGCAAGGGGACTAGCGGGGGTTACAATGAGCAGTTCTTC. It specifies CASSKGTSGGYNEQFF.

The chain is built from TRBV2 and TRBJ2-1, with TRBD2 matching 13 bases. J lost 8 bases, V lost 3 bases, and 7 bases had no gene match. The CDR3 consists of 16 residues. Germline lookup yields CDR1 SNHLY and CDR2 FYNNEI. CDR3 DNA: TGTGCCAGCAGTGATCGGACTAGCGGGAGTATGGATGAGCAGTTCTTC. It encodes CASSDRTSGSMDEQFF.

Only one count was recorded for this clone. In nucleotides, the CDR3 is TGTGCCAGCTCACCATCCAATTATCAAGAGACCCAGTACTTC. It codes for CASSPSNYQETQYF. The J gene is TRBJ2-5, the V gene TRBV18, with unresolved D. Germline CDR1 and CDR2: KGHSH and LQKENI. Trimming left V 2 bases short and J 2 bases short, with 9 bases between. This CDR3 comprises 14 residues.

This clone has only a few counts. The CDR3 protein is CSVRLAGVGEQFF. The CDR3 bases are TGCAGCGTCAGACTAGCGGGAGTCGGAGAGCAGTTCTTC. This rearrangement joins TRBV29-1 to TRBJ2-1; 12 bases agree with TRBD2. This CDR3 has 13 residues. V lost 6 bases to trimming and J lost 10 bases; unmatched junction nucleotides: 7. CDR1 is SQVTM, CDR2 ANQGSEA, per germline.

This sequence joins TRBV7-2 and TRBJ2-4; D assignment may be TRBD1 or TRBD2 (6 bases each). The CDR3 extends over 13 amino acids. CDR1 and CDR2 (germline): SGHTA, FQGNSA. V dropped 3 bases and J dropped 11 bases, with 14 bases sitting between them. CDR3 amino acids: CASSLYSGGLQYF. CDR3 DNA: TGTGCCAGCAGCTTGTATAGTGGGGGGCTTCAGTACTTC.

This clone was counted once. The gene calls are TRBV27 and TRBJ2-1, with D possibly being TRBD2 (5 bases). This CDR3 has 17 amino acids. CDR1 and CDR2 from the germline V gene are MNHEY and SMNVEV (reference sequence). Trimming took off 2 bases at V and 5 bases at J, with 19 bases between the two ends. The CDR3 sequence: CASSLTILAAPNNEQFF. As DNA, the CDR3 is TGTGCCAGCAGTTTAACCATTCTAGCAGCACCTAACAATGAGCAGTTCTTC.